This TCR beta chain was recovered during a study of human T cells and chemical hapten exposure. Study-level information: Sensitization applied 2% DPC to roughly 2 cm by roughly 2 cm of upper inner arm skin.

In its sample, this clonotype was seen many times. Time point reported: patch test 1, 2 weeks after DPC sensitization. Treatment described: therapeutic diphenylcyclopropenone sensitization with weekly scalp DPC. Unfractionated whole blood was the source from which total RNA was extracted. Unique molecular identifiers were affixed to discrete cDNA molecules within the library. TCRdb independently ran MiXCR on the RACE reads; one entry per CDR3 protein. This sample yields approximately 60,000 distinct CDR3 sequences, of which about 9.3% are seen a single time; roughly 15% belongs to the top ten. Trimming removed 0 bases from V and 1 base from J, with 13 bases in between. The CDR3 has 16 residues. Germline CDR1 and CDR2: LGHDT and YNNKEL (reference sequence).

This rearrangement joins TRBV3-1 to TRBJ2-7; D may be TRBD1 or TRBD2 (5 bases each). This material consisted of whole blood, taken in connection with sensitization to the hapten diphenylcyclopropenone (DPC). This TCR was recovered from a woman aged 40 to 50 with alopecia areata. Some clones in this sample may be carry-over from other donors' samples. The CDR3 nucleotides are TGTGCCAGCAGCCAAGATTGGGGACGGACTTCCTACGAGCAGTACTTC. It translates to CASSQDWGRTSYEQYF.